This TCR beta chain stems from a study of identical twins (dated by TCRdb to about 2016). About the full investigation: To test whether fetal clonotypes persist, the study used deep sequencing on TCR alpha and beta repertoires from monozygotic twins, unrelated adults of various ages, and cord blood. Replicate twin experiments were performed at different times using different library preparation protocols to rule out contamination. General study outcomes and caveats: The excess sharing between twins in beta out-of-frame sequences was weaker because fewer shared sequences reduced the signal-to-noise ratio. Recombination models systematically underestimated out-of-frame TCR alpha sharing in monozygotic twins but agreed with sharing between unrelated individuals. Invariant T cells such as MAIT and iNKT could partly confound zero-insertion analyses, though diverse VJ usage argued against this for most clonotypes. Compared with coincidental sharing between unrelated individuals, an excess of low generation-probability sequences was observed among out-of-frame TCR alpha sequences shared between twins. Abundant cord blood beta clonotypes had fewer insertions, young adult naive repertoires showed a similar but weaker trend, and memory repertoires showed no such trend. Because the same donors could not be followed over many years, the conclusions relied on cross-sectional statistical analysis.

For this clonotype: This clone's antigen is unknown. No much larger clone exists at a distance of one base, and base qualities are not known.

Spanning cysteine to phenylalanine, the CDR3 consists of 16 amino acids. The only DNA kept is the CDR3, 48 bases in frame from the first base. V is cut back by 6 bases and J by 4 bases, with 10 bases in the junction unmatched. From the germline V gene, CDR1 is MRHNA and CDR2 is SNTAGT. Only healthy Caucasian donors were included. Three pairs of female monozygotic twins, all aged roughly 18 to 29 years, were included in the twin cohort. Positive isolation kits from Invitrogen were used to isolate the CD4+ and CD8+ T cell populations. Library creation used 5' RACE. TCRdb records Illumina HiSeq 2000 as the sequencer. A universal primer binding site was introduced by template switching, and a unique molecular identifier was present in the final cDNA, enabling accurate counting of TCR cDNA molecules. Specific primers in the conserved constant-segment region were used to synthesize first-strand cDNA for the TCR alpha and beta chains. To control for contamination, every cDNA library was double barcoded, receiving both a SMART-Mk sample barcode and Illumina barcodes. TruSeq adapter sequences and Illumina sample barcodes were added in two successive PCR steps. The TCR alpha and beta cDNA libraries were sequenced on the Illumina HiSeq platform using custom primers. The study's own analysis went as follows. Unique molecular identifiers were extracted from raw reads with MiGEC, and CDR3 positions were determined with MiXCR. Recombination models were inferred per individual with the repgenHMM and IGoR tools using an EM algorithm. The analysis of shared clonotypes was done with the tcR package in R, with sharing normalized by the product of cloneset sizes. To study raw recombination without the effects of thymic and clonal selection, out-of-frame nonproductive sequences were analyzed. TCRdb ran its own pipeline on the public reads, namely fastp trimming at Q25 and MiXCR clone calling, and kept in-frame beta chains. Rows are combined by CDR3 protein, so each entry shows the most common genes and DNA. TCRdb, rather than the study authors, made the V and J calls. This sample is represented by 350,000 to 600,000 distinct CDR3 sequences; 13% to 15% of them were singletons. The leading ten clones occupy over 0.5% of the sample.

The sample was also reused in another study, on yellow fever vaccine responses in identical twins. As noted in the second study: According to the authors, the vaccine-induced T cell response in identical twins seemed to be partly convergent and partly specific to each individual. In the study, vaccine-responding T cell clones were precisely tracked in identical twins.

This sequence uses TRBV6-4 and TRBJ2-1, and 9 bases in between align with TRBD2. The sequenced sample consisted of CD4+ T cells sorted from blood. This TCR was sampled from a young woman in good health. This receptor has the CDR3 CASSPSTSGSYNEQFF. The sequence in DNA is TGTGCCAGCAGCCCTTCAACTAGCGGGTCTTACAATGAGCAGTTCTTC.